This is a list of T cell receptor beta chains from one sample in a study of OX40 agonist ivuxolimab in advanced cancers. TCRdb keeps only in-frame clones here, not all; method: immunoSEQ multiplex PCR. The sample consists of about 80,000 clones, 90% to 95% of them appearing once. The sample in question was CD4+ or CD8+ T cells sorted from blood, obtained in a trial of the OX40 agonist ivuxolimab. These receptors originate from an adult with an advanced solid tumor such as melanoma, head and neck, liver or kidney cancer. Both conserved end residues are part of each CDR3. The order of the fields is J gene, D gene, V gene, clone size, CDR3 DNA, CDR3 protein. D genes are given only for firm matches. Clone size is stated in some rows and not others, as once, few, many or a class when expanded.

TRBJ2-7 TRBD1 TRBV7-9 . TGTGCCAGCAGTGGGACAGGTTACACCTACGAGCAGTACTTC CASSGTGYTYEQYF
TRBJ2-7 . TRBV5-1 . TGCGCCAGCAGCTTGGGGGCTAATCCCTACGAGCAGTACTTC CASSLGANPYEQYF
TRBJ1-2 . TRBV30 . TGTGCCTGGAGTGGTCCTGTTAATGGCTACACCTTC CAWSGPVNGYTF
TRBJ2-2 . TRBV15 . TGTGCCACCAGCAAACAGGGAGAGCTGTTTTTT CATSKQGELFF
TRBJ2-1 TRBD2 TRBV9 . TGTGCCAGCAGCGTAGCTAGCGGGGACTACAATGAGCAGTTCTTC CASSVASGDYNEQFF
TRBJ2-7 . TRBV27 . . CASSSSVVAERQYF
TRBJ1-6 . TRBV4-3 . TGCGCCAGCAGCCAAGATGGCGGAACAGGCAATTCACCCCTCCACTTT CASSQDGGTGNSPLHF
TRBJ1-5 TRBD1 TRBV7-8 . TGTGCCAGCAGCTTAGGGGGACAGGTGATGCAGGGGCCCCAGCATTTT CASSLGGQVMQGPQHF
TRBJ1-2 . TRBV4-3 . TGCGCCAGCAGCCAAGATCTAGGGGACGGCTACACCTTC CASSQDLGDGYTF
TRBJ2-6 . TRBV5-5 . TGTGCCAGCAGCCCGACCCCGCCGGGCGCTGGGGCCAACGTCCTGACTTTC CASSPTPPGAGANVLTF
TRBJ2-1 TRBD1 TRBV5-8 . TGTGCCAGCAGCCCCCGACAGGGGGTCTTGAATGAGCAGTTCTTC CASSPRQGVLNEQFF
TRBJ2-3 . TRBV6-5 . TGTGCCAGCAACGGTCCCGGAGCAGGGACGCAGTATTTT CASNGPGAGTQYF
TRBJ1-4 . TRBV27 . TGTGCCAGCAGTTTAGCCCCGGCAACTAATGAAAAACTGTTTTTT CASSLAPATNEKLFF
TRBJ1-2 TRBD1 TRBV18 . TGTGCCAGCTCACTTTGGACAGGGGTCATGGACTATGGCTACACCTTC CASSLWTGVMDYGYTF
TRBJ2-5 . TRBV5-5 . TGTGCCAGCAGCTTGAGGGAAGAGACCCAGTACTTC CASSLREETQYF
TRBJ2-7 . TRBV6-5 . TGTGCCAGCAGTTACATCCGAAGGGGCTCCTACGAGCAGTACTTC CASSYIRRGSYEQYF
TRBJ2-7 TRBD2 TRBV2 . TGTGCCAGCAGGGAGACTAGCGGGGGAACCTACGAGCAGTACTTC CASRETSGGTYEQYF
TRBJ2-3 . TRBV10-3 few TGTGCCATCAGCTCCGGGGTCAGCACAGATACGCAGTATTTT CAISSGVSTDTQYF
TRBJ2-3 . TRBV4-1 . TGCGCCAGCAGCCAAGTGATTGGGCGGGAACTCACAGATACGCAGTATTTT CASSQVIGRELTDTQYF
TRBJ1-1 . TRBV6-5 . TGTGCCAGCAGTTACCTGACAGGTCTGAACACTGAAGCTTTCTTT CASSYLTGLNTEAFF
TRBJ2-5 TRBD1 TRBV7-2 . TGTGCCAGCAGCCTCCGCGACAGGGAACGAGAGACCCAGTACTTC CASSLRDRERETQYF
TRBJ1-3 . TRBV19 . TGTGCCAGTACCACGGCGGGAATCCACCTTAGCTCTGGAAACACCATATATTTT CASTTAGIHLSSGNTIYF
TRBJ2-1 . TRBV7-2 . TGTGCCAGCAGCTTAGAGGGGAGGGGGTCCTACAATGAGCAGTTCTTC CASSLEGRGSYNEQFF
TRBJ1-5 . TRBV2 . TGTGCCAGTTCCAACAGGCATAGCAATCAGCCCCAGCATTTT CASSNRHSNQPQHF
TRBJ2-3 . TRBV18 . TGTGCCAGCTCACCAGTCAGGTTAAGCACAGATACGCAGTATTTT CASSPVRLSTDTQYF